The rows below give T cell receptor beta chains drawn from one sample of a study of T cells in localized non-small cell lung cancer. Clones were sequenced by immunoSEQ multiplex PCR, and TCRdb holds only the in-frame ones, with some missing. This table has fewer than 40,000 clones, around 84% appearing once. Sequenced here: peripheral blood, sampled before any cancer treatment. The receptors shown here come from a male donor at least 60 years old with stage III lung adenocarcinoma. The CDR3 runs from the conserved cysteine through the conserved F or W. D genes are given only for firm matches.

d_call	v_call	j_call	cdr3_aa
TRBD2	TRBV7-2	TRBJ2-2	CASRPTSGNTGELFF
-	TRBV28	TRBJ2-2	CASLEGYTGELFF
TRBD1	TRBV7-9	TRBJ2-2	CASSLGDRGYTGELFF
-	TRBV11-2	TRBJ2-5	CASSLGKPGSETQYF
-	TRBV5-3	TRBJ1-5	CARRGRVSNQPQHF
-	TRBV30	TRBJ1-1	CAWRVLQGSAEAFF
-	TRBV4-1	TRBJ1-5	CASSQEPVPNQPQHF
-	TRBV2	TRBJ1-2	CASSDSLMGGYTF
-	TRBV18	TRBJ2-1	CASSRTGNPQVNEQFF
TRBD2	TRBV11-2	TRBJ2-7	CASNSRTSGIYEQYF
-	TRBV14	TRBJ2-7	CASRAKTGGLHEQYF
TRBD2	TRBV5-1	TRBJ2-7	CASSPTSGSYEQYF
TRBD1	TRBV6-5	TRBJ1-2	CASSPGQRKYGYTF
TRBD1	TRBV18	TRBJ1-1	CASSGQQNSEAFF
TRBD1	TRBV2	TRBJ1-2	CASSELGQQGAKGYTF
-	TRBV6-1	TRBJ1-5	CASSDTSSNQPQHF
-	TRBV5-1	TRBJ1-1	CASSLTQTNTEAFF
-	TRBV6-1	TRBJ1-1	CASSEQGLMNTEAFF
-	TRBV19	TRBJ1-2	CASISFRALQDGYTF
-	TRBV15	TRBJ2-5	CATSRDKGLGETQYF
TRBD2	TRBV15	TRBJ2-3	CATNPGLADTDTQYF
-	TRBV21-1	TRBJ1-1	CASSKVEKRTGPIRAFF
-	TRBV19	TRBJ1-1	CASSTQGFGTEAFF
-	TRBV5-6	TRBJ1-5	CASSLDGGSNQPQHF
-	TRBV5-6	TRBJ2-1	CASSLSPGPTGNEQFF
-	TRBV28	TRBJ1-3	CASSLMGNRVGSGNTIYF
-	TRBV14	TRBJ2-4	CASSHRVAKNIQYF
-	TRBV5-1	TRBJ2-5	CASSLNRGETQYF